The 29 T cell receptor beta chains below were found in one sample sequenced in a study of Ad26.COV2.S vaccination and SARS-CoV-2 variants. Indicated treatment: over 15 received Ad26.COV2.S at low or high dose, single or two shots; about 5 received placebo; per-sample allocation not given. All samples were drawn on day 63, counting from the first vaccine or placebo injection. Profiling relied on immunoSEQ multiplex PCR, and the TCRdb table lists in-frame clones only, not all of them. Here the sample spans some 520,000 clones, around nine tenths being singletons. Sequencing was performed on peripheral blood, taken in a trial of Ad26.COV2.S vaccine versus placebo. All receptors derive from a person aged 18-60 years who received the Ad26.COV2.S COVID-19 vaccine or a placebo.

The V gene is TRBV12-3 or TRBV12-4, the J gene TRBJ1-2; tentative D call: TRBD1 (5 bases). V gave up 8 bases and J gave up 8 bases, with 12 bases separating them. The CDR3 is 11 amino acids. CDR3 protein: CASGSGYGYTF. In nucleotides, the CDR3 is TGTGCCAGCGGATCAGGGTACGGCTACACCTTC.

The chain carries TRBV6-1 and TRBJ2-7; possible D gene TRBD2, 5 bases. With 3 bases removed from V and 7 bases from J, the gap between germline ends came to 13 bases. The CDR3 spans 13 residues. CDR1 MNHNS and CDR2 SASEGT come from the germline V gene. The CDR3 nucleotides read TGTGCCAGCAGTGAGACTAAGAGAACTGAGCAGTACTTC. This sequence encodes CASSETKRTEQYF.

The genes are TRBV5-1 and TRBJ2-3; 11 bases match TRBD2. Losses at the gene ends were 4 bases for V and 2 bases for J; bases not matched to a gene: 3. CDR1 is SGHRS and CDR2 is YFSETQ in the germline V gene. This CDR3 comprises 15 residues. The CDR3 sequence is CASSPTSGATDTQYF. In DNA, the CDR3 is TGCGCCAGCAGCCCGACTAGCGGGGCCACAGATACGCAGTATTTT.

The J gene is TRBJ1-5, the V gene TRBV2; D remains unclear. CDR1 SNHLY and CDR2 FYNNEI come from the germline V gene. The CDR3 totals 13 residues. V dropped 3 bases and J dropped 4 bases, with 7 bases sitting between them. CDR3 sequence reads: CASSDRSNQPQHF. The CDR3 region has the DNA TGTGCCAGCAGTGATAGGAGTAATCAGCCCCAGCATTTT.

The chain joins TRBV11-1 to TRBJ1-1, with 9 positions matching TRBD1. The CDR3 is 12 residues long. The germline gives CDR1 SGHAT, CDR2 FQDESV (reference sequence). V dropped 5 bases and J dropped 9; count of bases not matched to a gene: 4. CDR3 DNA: TGTGCCAGCAGCAACTACAGGGGGCAAGCTTTCTTT. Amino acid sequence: CASSNYRGQAFF. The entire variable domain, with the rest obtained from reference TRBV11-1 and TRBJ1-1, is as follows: EAEVAQSPRYKITEKSQAVAFWCDPISGHATLYWYRQILGQGPELLVQFQDESVVDDSQLPKDRFSAERLKGVDSTLKIQPAELGDSAMYLCASSNYRGQAFFGQGTRLTVV.

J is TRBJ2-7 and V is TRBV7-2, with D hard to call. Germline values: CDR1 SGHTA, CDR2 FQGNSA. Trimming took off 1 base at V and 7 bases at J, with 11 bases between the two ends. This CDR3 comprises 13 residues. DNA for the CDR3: TGTGCCAGCAGCTTAGTCTGGGATCGAGAGCAGTACTTC. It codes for CASSLVWDREQYF.

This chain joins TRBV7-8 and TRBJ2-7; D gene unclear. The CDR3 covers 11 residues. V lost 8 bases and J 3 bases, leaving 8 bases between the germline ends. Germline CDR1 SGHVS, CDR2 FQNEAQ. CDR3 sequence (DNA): TGTGCCAGCCGACTCAACTACGAGCAGTACTTC. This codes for CASRLNYEQYF.

CDR3 region: CASSQTGTGYEKLFF. The CDR3 region has the DNA TGTGCCAGCAGCCAAACCGGGACAGGCTATGAAAAACTGTTTTTT. V usage is TRBV3-1 (or the pseudogene TRBV3-2) and J usage is TRBJ1-4; TRBD1 agrees at 8 bases. Germline values: CDR1 LGHDT, CDR2 YNNKEL (reference sequence). There are 15 residues in the CDR3. With 2 bases clipped from V and 6 bases from J, the junction kept 5 bases outside the gene matches.

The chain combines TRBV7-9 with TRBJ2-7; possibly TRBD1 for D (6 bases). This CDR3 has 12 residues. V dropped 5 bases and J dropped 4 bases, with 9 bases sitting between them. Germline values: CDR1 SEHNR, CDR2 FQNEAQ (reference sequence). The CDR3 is CASSRTEYEQYF. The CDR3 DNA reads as TGTGCCAGCAGCAGGACAGAGTACGAGCAGTACTTC.

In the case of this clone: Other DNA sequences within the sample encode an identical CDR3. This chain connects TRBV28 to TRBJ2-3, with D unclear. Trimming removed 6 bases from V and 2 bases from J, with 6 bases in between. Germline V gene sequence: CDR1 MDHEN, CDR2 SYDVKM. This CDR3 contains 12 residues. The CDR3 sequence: CASSRVTDTQYF. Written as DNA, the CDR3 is TGTGCCAGCAGCCGTGTCACAGATACGCAGTATTTT.

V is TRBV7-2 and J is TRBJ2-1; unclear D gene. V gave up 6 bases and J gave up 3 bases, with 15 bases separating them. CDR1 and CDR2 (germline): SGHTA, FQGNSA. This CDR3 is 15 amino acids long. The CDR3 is CASRPVHFGYNEQFF. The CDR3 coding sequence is TGTGCCAGCAGGCCAGTTCATTTTGGCTACAATGAGCAGTTCTTC.

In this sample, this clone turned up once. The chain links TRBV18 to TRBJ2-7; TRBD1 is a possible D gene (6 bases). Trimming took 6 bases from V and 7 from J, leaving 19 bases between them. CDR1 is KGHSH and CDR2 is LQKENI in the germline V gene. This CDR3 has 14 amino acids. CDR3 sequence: CASSDQTGRVEQYF. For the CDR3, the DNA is TGTGCCAGCTCCGACCAGACAGGCCGGGTGGAGCAGTACTTC.

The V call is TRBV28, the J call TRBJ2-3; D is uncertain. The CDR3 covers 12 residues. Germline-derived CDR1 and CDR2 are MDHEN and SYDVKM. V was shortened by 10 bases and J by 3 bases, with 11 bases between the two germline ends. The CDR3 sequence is CATYAPTDTQYF. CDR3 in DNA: TGTGCCACTTATGCCCCGACAGATACGCAGTATTTT.

The CDR3 nucleotides are TGCAGCGCGAATAGCGGGAACTCCTACGAGCAGTACTTC. It encodes CSANSGNSYEQYF. J is TRBJ2-7 and V is TRBV29-1, with 8 nucleotides matching TRBD2. Germline assignment: CDR1 SQVTM and CDR2 ANQGSEA. Trimming took 7 bases from V and 0 from J; bases not matched to a gene: 5. The length of the CDR3 is 13 residues.

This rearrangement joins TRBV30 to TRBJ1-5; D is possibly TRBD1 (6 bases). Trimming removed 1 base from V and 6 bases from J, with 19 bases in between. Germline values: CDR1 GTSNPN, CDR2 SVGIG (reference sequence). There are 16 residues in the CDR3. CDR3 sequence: CAWSGGGAGPRQPQHF. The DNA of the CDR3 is TGTGCCTGGAGTGGTGGGGGCGCCGGCCCCCGTCAGCCCCAGCATTTT.

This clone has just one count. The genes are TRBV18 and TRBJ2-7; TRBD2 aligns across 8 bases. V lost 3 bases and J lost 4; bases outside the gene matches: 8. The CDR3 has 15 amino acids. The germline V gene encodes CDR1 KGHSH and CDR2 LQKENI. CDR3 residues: CASSPLSTSVYEQYF. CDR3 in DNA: TGTGCCAGCTCACCCCTATCGACTAGCGTGTACGAGCAGTACTTC.

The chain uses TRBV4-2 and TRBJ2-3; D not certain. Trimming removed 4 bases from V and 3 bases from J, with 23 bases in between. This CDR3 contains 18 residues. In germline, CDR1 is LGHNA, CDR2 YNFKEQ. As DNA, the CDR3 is TGTGCCAGCAGCCGAAGTTACCGGGCCCGGGTTAGAACAGATACGCAGTATTTT. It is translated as CASSRSYRARVRTDTQYF.

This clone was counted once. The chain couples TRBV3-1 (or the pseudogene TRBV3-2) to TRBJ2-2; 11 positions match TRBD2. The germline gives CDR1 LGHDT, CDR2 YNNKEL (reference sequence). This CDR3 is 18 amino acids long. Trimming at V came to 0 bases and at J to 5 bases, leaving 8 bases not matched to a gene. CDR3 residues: CASSQELAGVGGTGELFF. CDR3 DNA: TGTGCCAGCAGCCAAGAACTAGCGGGAGTAGGTGGGACCGGGGAGCTGTTTTTT.

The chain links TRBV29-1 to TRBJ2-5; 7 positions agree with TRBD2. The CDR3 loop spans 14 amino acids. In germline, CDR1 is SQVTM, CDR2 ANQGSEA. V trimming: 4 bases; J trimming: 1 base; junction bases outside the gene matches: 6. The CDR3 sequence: CSVGGGGRQETQYF. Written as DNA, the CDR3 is TGCAGCGTTGGAGGCGGGGGACGCCAAGAGACCCAGTACTTC.

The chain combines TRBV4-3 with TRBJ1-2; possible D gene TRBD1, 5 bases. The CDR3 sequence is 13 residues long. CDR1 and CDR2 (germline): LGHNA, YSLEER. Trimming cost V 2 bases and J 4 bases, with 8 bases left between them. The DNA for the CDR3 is TGCGCCAGCAGCCAATTCGGGGGCTATGGCTACACCTTC. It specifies CASSQFGGYGYTF.

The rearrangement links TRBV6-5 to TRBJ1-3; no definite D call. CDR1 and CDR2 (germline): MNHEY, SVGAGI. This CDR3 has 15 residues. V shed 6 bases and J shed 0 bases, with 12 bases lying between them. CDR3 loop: CASSRLKSSGNTIYF. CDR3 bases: TGTGCCAGCAGCAGACTCAAGTCCTCTGGAAACACCATATATTTT.

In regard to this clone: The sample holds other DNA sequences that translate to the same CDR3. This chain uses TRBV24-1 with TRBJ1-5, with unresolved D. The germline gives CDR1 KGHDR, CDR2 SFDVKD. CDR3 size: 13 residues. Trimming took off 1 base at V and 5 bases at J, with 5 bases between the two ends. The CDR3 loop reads CATSDFGDQPQHF. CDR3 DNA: TGTGCCACCAGTGATTTTGGGGATCAGCCCCAGCATTTT.

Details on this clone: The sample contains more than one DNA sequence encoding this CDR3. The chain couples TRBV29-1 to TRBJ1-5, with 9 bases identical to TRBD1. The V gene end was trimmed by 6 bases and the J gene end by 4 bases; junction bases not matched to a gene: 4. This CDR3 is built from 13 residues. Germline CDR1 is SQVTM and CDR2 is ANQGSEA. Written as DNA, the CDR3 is TGCAGCGTCGGACAGGGGAAGAATCAGCCCCAGCATTTT. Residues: CSVGQGKNQPQHF.

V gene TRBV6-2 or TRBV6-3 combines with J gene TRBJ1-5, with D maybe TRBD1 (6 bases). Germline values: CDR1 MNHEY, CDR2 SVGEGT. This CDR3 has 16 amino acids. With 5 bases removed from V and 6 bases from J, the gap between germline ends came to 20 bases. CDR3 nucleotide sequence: TGTGCCAGCAGTAGCTGGACAGCCCCAGGAACTCAGCCCCAGCATTTT. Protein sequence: CASSSWTAPGTQPQHF.

The CDR3 here is CASSSGRAGEDTQYF. As DNA, the CDR3 is TGTGCCAGCAGCTCCGGACGAGCGGGGGAAGATACGCAGTATTTT. The rearrangement links TRBV7-7 to TRBJ2-3; 8 positions agree with TRBD2. V was clipped by 4 bases and J by 5 bases; unmatched bases: 8. The CDR3 sequence is 15 residues long. The germline V gene has CDR1 SSHAT and CDR2 FNYEAQ (reference sequence).

CDR3 coding DNA: TGTGCCAGCAGCCCCGAGGGGGGGGGAAGGGCGGCCTACGAGCAGTACTTC. It encodes CASSPEGGGRAAYEQYF. The chain has TRBV7-2 and TRBJ2-7, with D perhaps TRBD2 (7 bases). Germline values: CDR1 SGHTA, CDR2 FQGNSA. This CDR3 is 17 amino acids long. Trimming removed 5 bases from V and 2 bases from J, with 22 bases in between.

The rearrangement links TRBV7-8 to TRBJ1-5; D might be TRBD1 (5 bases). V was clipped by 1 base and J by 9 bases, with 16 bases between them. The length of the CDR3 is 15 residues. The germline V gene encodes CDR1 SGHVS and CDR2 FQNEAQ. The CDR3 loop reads CASSLVGQGQGPQHF. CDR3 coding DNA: TGTGCCAGCAGCTTAGTTGGGCAGGGCCAAGGGCCCCAGCATTTT. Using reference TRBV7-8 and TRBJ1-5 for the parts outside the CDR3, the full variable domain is GAGVSQSPRYKVAKRGQDVALRCDPISGHVSLFWYQQALGQGPEFLTYFQNEAQLDKSGLPSDRFFAERPEGSVSTLKIQRTQQEDSAVYLCASSLVGQGQGPQHFGDGTRLSIL.

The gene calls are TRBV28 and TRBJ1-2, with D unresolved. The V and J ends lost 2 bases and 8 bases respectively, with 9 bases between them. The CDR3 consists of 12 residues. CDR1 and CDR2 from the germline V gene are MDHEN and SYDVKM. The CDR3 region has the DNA TGTGCCAGCAGTTTAATTGGTTTCGGCTACACCTTC. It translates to CASSLIGFGYTF.

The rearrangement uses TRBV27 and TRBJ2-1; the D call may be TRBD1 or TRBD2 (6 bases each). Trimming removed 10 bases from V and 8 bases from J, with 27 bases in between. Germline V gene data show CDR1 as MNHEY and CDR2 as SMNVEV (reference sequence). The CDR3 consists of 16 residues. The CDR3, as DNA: TGTGCCAACGCGGGACACTCAACTCCCCACGACCATGAGCAGTTCTTC. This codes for CANAGHSTPHDHEQFF.